This TCR beta chain derives from a study of blood T cell repertoires in COVID-19. Turning to the study itself: There were acute and convalescent COVID-19 samples, and they came from the United States, Italy and Spain. From T cells, B-cell-depleted T cells, or PBMCs came the material, which was cDNA or gDNA.

In the authors' workflow: Reference gene primer amplification in the assay estimated nucleated cell counts. Method: immunoSEQ multiplex PCR; TCRdb's copy keeps in-frame clones and lacks some. V and J calls and clone size are given by that table; D and trimming were obtained from the DNA. This sample yields 180,000 or so clones, of which 70% to 90% are seen a single time; about 8.2% belongs to the top ten. CDR3 length equals 13 residues. Between the trimmed V and J ends, which lost 3 bases and 3 bases, there was a span of 11 bases. Germline values: CDR1 GTSNPN, CDR2 SVGIG (reference sequence). Sequencing was done on a sample of peripheral blood. The source is a man aged 55 to 70 with acute or convalescent COVID-19. This sequence joins TRBV30 and TRBJ1-1; D is ambiguous. The CDR3 nucleotides read TGTGCCTGGAGGCGGGTGTGGGACACTGAAGCTTTCTTT. Translation: CAWRRVWDTEAFF.